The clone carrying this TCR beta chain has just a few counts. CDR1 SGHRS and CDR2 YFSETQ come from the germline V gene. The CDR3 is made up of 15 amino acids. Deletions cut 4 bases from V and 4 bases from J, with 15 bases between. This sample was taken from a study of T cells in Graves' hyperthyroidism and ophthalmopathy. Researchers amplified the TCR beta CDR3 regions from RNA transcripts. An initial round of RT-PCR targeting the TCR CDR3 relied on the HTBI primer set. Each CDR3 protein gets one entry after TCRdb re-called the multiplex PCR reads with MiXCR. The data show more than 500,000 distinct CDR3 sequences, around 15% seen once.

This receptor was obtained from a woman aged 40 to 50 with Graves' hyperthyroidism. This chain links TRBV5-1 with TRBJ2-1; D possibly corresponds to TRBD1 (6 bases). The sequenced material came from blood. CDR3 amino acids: CASSPDVRGYNEQFF. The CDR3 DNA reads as TGCGCCAGCAGCCCGGACGTCAGGGGTTACAATGAGCAGTTCTTC.